This T cell receptor (beta chain) was found in a study of Tregs in tolerant kidney transplant recipients. Comment on this clone: Its antigen is undetermined. Because it lacks the conserved phenylalanine or tryptophan at the end, this CDR3 is likely a read error.

The study's findings and limits: The small number of patients limits these findings pending further validation. No direct test of biological reproducibility was done here. Activated donor B cell expansion appeared to reveal the most relevant donor-specific TCRbeta repertoire.

Method: immunoSEQ multiplex PCR; TCRdb's copy keeps in-frame clones and lacks some. Found here are about 88,000 clones, around nine tenths of them singletons; the top ten hold roughly 5%. Specimen: CD8+ T cells from blood. This receptor was identified in a human donor in good health.

In DNA form, the CDR3 reads TGTGCCAGCAGCCAAGAAGCTAGCGGGCTTTCCTACGAGCAGTACTCC. Translated, it gives CASSQEASGLSYEQYS. The chain is built from TRBV4-2 and TRBJ2-7; TRBD2 agrees at 8 bases. The CDR3 sequence is 16 residues long. The V and J ends lost 0 bases and 1 base, in that order; junction bases with no gene match: 5. Germline V gives CDR1 LGHNA, CDR2 YNFKEQ.